This is a list of T cell receptor beta chains from one sample in a study of CXCR4 blockade with PD-1 therapy in pancreatic cancer. Libraries were prepared by immunoSEQ multiplex PCR; TCRdb keeps only in-frame clonotypes and omits some of them. This sample has nearly 6,000 clones, with approximately 34% found just once. The material sequenced was tumor tissue. Receptors originate from a human donor with pancreatic ductal adenocarcinoma. The CDR3 runs from the conserved cysteine through the conserved F or W. D genes are given only for firm matches. Clone size, where shown, is once, few, many, or a class for clones that have expanded.

v_gene	abundance	d_gene	j_gene	len	CDR3aa	CDR3nt
TRBV18	NA	NA	TRBJ2-6	15	CASSPPNSGANVLTF	TGTGCCAGCTCACCACCGAACTCTGGGGCCAACGTCCTGACTTTC
TRBV28	NA	NA	TRBJ1-5	14	CASSFRAGLQPQHF	TGTGCCAGCAGTTTCCGCGCGGGTTTGCAGCCCCAGCATTTT
TRBV29-1	few	NA	TRBJ1-2	15	CSVTSQVFSNYGYTF	TGCAGCGTTACATCACAGGTTTTTTCTAACTATGGCTACACCTTC
TRBV11-3	many	TRBD1	TRBJ1-1	15	CASSPQQGLYTEAFF	TGTGCCAGCAGCCCTCAACAGGGGCTCTACACTGAAGCTTTCTTT
TRBV15	NA	NA	TRBJ1-1	15	CATSGGRGGRAEAFF	TGTGCCACCAGCGGTGGTCGAGGGGGGCGGGCTGAAGCTTTCTTT
TRBV6-8	few	NA	TRBJ1-5	14	CASSYDSRGQLQHF	TGTGCCAGCAGTTATGATTCACGGGGGCAGCTCCAGCATTTT
TRBV11-3	many	NA	TRBJ2-7	15	CASSLQLLEAYEQYF	TGTGCCAGCAGCTTGCAGCTCTTGGAGGCCTACGAGCAGTACTTC
TRBV29-1	once	NA	TRBJ1-3	12	CSTKTAGNTIYF	TGCAGCACCAAGACAGCCGGAAACACCATATATTTT
TRBV28	few	NA	TRBJ2-2	16	CASRSPGPPNTGELFF	TGTGCCAGCAGATCCCCGGGACCCCCGAACACCGGGGAGCTGTTTTTT
TRBV19	NA	NA	TRBJ1-2	16	CASGSPAYFTLYGYTF	TGTGCCAGCGGGTCCCCAGCCTACTTTACTCTCTATGGCTACACCTTC
TRBV6-8	medium-sized	NA	TRBJ2-7	16	CASRPGEGMWVNEQYF	TGTGCCAGCAGGCCGGGTGAGGGAATGTGGGTGAACGAGCAGTACTTC
TRBV19	NA	NA	TRBJ2-5	12	CASSSVGETQYF	TGTGCCAGTAGTTCCGTAGGGGAGACCCAGTACTTC
TRBV19	NA	NA	TRBJ2-7	14	CASSIPGLSPEQYF	TGTGCCAGTAGTATACCGGGACTTTCCCCCGAGCAGTACTTC
TRBV19	NA	TRBD1	TRBJ2-7	15	CASSWTGESSYEQYF	TGTGCCAGTAGTTGGACAGGGGAAAGCTCCTACGAGCAGTACTTC
TRBV5-1	NA	NA	TRBJ2-7	15	CASSLESGFGYEQYF	TGCGCCAGCAGCTTGGAGTCGGGATTCGGGTACGAGCAGTACTTC
TRBV19	few	NA	TRBJ2-3	12	CASSTGSDTQYF	TGTGCCAGTAGTACCGGATCAGATACGCAGTATTTT
TRBV15	NA	NA	TRBJ2-7	14	CATSRDSRGYEQYF	TGTGCCACCAGCAGAGATTCGAGGGGCTACGAGCAGTACTTC
TRBV5-1	few	TRBD2	TRBJ2-1	16	CASSYRGTSTAGEQFF	TGCGCCAGCAGCTACCGGGGGACTAGTACAGCAGGTGAGCAGTTCTTC